These 30 T cell receptor beta chains originate from one sample sequenced in a study of blood T cell repertoires in COVID-19. Sequenced by immunoSEQ multiplex PCR; TCRdb stores in-frame clones only, minus some. The repertoire has about 48,000 clones, 90% of them found once; the top ten carry less than 6.5%. The sequenced sample was peripheral blood. The source is a man aged 65 to 85 with acute or convalescent COVID-19.

With respect to this clone: The sample holds other DNA sequences that translate to the same CDR3. V gene TRBV18 combines with J gene TRBJ1-5; D is uncertain. This CDR3 comprises 13 residues. The germline gives CDR1 KGHSH, CDR2 LQKENI. The germline V and J ends were trimmed by 2 bases and 7 bases, with 9 bases remaining between them. This CDR3 is CASSPGERQPQHF. CDR3 nucleotides: TGTGCCAGCTCACCAGGGGAGCGCCAGCCCCAGCATTTT.

In DNA form, the CDR3 reads TGTGCCAGCACTAAAAGGGGACAGGGGACAACTAATGAAAAACTGTTTTTT. This sequence encodes CASTKRGQGTTNEKLFF. The J gene is TRBJ1-4, the V gene TRBV27, with TRBD1 matching 10 bases. The J segment lost 0 bases and the V segment lost 7 bases, leaving 8 bases of the junction unmatched. This CDR3 is built from 17 residues. Germline V CDR1 and CDR2: MNHEY, SMNVEV (reference sequence).

This clone was recorded only once. V is TRBV6-5 and J is TRBJ2-7, with D maybe TRBD1 (5 bases). V lost 5 bases and J lost 1, with 9 bases in between. From germline, CDR1 is MNHEY and CDR2 SVGAGI. The CDR3 sequence is 13 residues long. The CDR3, as DNA: TGTGCCAGCAGTCAGGGTAGATCCTACGAGCAGTACTTC. As protein: CASSQGRSYEQYF.

The V gene is TRBV3-1 (or the pseudogene TRBV3-2), the J gene TRBJ1-4, with TRBD1 matching over 10 bases. The J segment lost 7 bases and the V segment lost 2 bases, leaving 4 bases of the junction unmatched. The germline CDR1 and CDR2 sequences are LGHDT and YNNKEL (reference sequence). This CDR3 contains 15 residues. CDR3 loop: CASSQRGTGAEKLFF. CDR3 nucleotide sequence: TGTGCCAGCAGCCAACGAGGGACAGGGGCTGAAAAACTGTTTTTT.

V and J are TRBV4-1 and TRBJ1-5, with TRBD1 identical over 10 bases. The CDR3 sequence is 16 residues long. V lost 1 base and J lost 6; bases outside the gene matches: 6. Germline CDR1 MGHRA, CDR2 YSYEKL. Here the CDR3 reads CASSQVDRGSAQPQHF. The CDR3 coding sequence is TGCGCCAGCAGCCAAGTGGACAGGGGGTCTGCTCAGCCCCAGCATTTT.

The V call is TRBV5-4, the J call TRBJ2-5; 12 bases align to TRBD2. With V trimmed by 4 bases and J by 2 bases, 6 bases remained unmatched. The CDR3 has 16 residues. Germline CDR1 SGHNT, CDR2 YYREEE (reference sequence). The CDR3 here is CASSETSGGGQETQYF. The CDR3 DNA reads as TGTGCCAGCAGCGAGACTAGCGGGGGTGGGCAAGAGACCCAGTACTTC.

This clone was seen a single time. The chain carries TRBV28 and TRBJ1-5; maybe TRBD1 (6 bases). This CDR3 is 15 amino acids long. Germline CDR1 and CDR2: MDHEN and SYDVKM. The V gene lost 5 bases and the J gene lost 9 bases, with 20 bases spanning the gap. CDR3 DNA sequence: TGTGCCAGCAGTGCTCCGCAGGGGCAGCTCCCGCCCCAGCATTTT. Its translation is CASSAPQGQLPPQHF. Full variable domain (outside the CDR3, taken from reference TRBV28 and TRBJ1-5): DVKVTQSSRYLVKRTGEKVFLECVQDMDHENMFWYRQDPGLGLRLIYFSYDVKMKEKGDIPEGYSVSREKKERFSLILESASTNQTSMYLCASSAPQGQLPPQHFGDGTRLSIL.

J is TRBJ2-1 and V is TRBV7-2, with 11 bases lining up with TRBD2. CDR1 SGHTA and CDR2 FQGNSA come from the germline V gene. CDR3 size: 15 residues. J lost 9 bases, V lost 5 bases, and 9 bases had no gene match. The CDR3 DNA follows: TGTGCCAGCAGCAAGAGACTAGCGGGGCGTCTTGAGCAGTTCTTC. Its translation is CASSKRLAGRLEQFF.

This clone has a single count. The genes are TRBV4-1 and TRBJ1-4, with TRBD1 as a possible D gene (5 bases). There are 15 residues in the CDR3. The germline V gene encodes CDR1 MGHRA and CDR2 YSYEKL. V was shortened by 6 bases and J by 0 bases, with 11 bases between the two germline ends. The CDR3: CASRTPGATNEKLFF. The CDR3 DNA is TGCGCCAGCAGAACCCCGGGGGCAACTAATGAAAAACTGTTTTTT.

The V gene is TRBV27, the J gene TRBJ1-1; D call uncertain. V lost 3 bases and J 1 base, leaving 6 bases between the germline ends. Germline V gives CDR1 MNHEY, CDR2 SMNVEV (reference sequence). This CDR3 has 13 amino acids. This chain's CDR3 is CASSFAGNTEAFF. Here the CDR3 DNA reads TGTGCCAGCAGTTTTGCAGGGAACACTGAAGCTTTCTTT.

V gene TRBV21-1 combines with J gene TRBJ1-1. TRBV21-1 counts as a pseudogene. This CDR3 has 18 amino acids. In DNA form, the CDR3 reads TGTGCCAGCAGACCATTCCAGGCTGCAGGGGAGGGGGTCACTGAAGCTTTCTTT. Translated: CASRPFQAAGEGVTEAFF.

The J gene is TRBJ1-5, the V gene TRBV19, with TRBD1 identical over 12 bases. The CDR3 has 16 residues. Germline CDR1 reads LNHDA; CDR2 reads SQIVND (reference sequence). V dropped 5 bases and J dropped 2; count of bases not matched to a gene: 4. The CDR3 region is CASSVGTGGRNQPQHF. The CDR3 coding sequence is TGTGCCAGTAGTGTCGGGACAGGGGGCCGCAATCAGCCCCAGCATTTT.

This chain links TRBV5-1 with TRBJ2-5; 11 bases are shared with TRBD1. The germline gives CDR1 SGHRS, CDR2 YFSETQ. The CDR3 totals 14 residues. V gave up 2 bases and J gave up 5 bases; unmatched junction bases: 2. In DNA, the CDR3 is TGCGCCAGCAGCTTAGGGACAGGGGGGGAGACCCAGTACTTC. This gives the protein CASSLGTGGETQYF.

The V call is TRBV7-2, the J call TRBJ2-1; 8 bases agree with TRBD1. Trimming took 5 bases from V and 8 from J; bases not matched to a gene: 11. The CDR3 runs to 15 residues. Germline CDR1 is SGHTA and CDR2 is FQGNSA. The CDR3 loop is CASSTRAGGFDEQFF. In DNA form, the CDR3 reads TGTGCCAGCAGCACACGGGCAGGGGGCTTCGATGAGCAGTTCTTC.

The genes are TRBV29-1 and TRBJ1-4, with no clear D. CDR3 length equals 12 residues. The germline V gene has CDR1 SQVTM and CDR2 ANQGSEA. V was cut by 6 bases and J by 5 bases, with 10 bases left in between. The CDR3 nucleotides read TGCAGCGTATTACAGAAAAATGAAAAACTGTTTTTT. Protein sequence: CSVLQKNEKLFF.

The chain combines TRBV19 with TRBJ2-2, with 8 bases lining up with TRBD1. V lost 6 bases to trimming and J lost 6 bases; unmatched junction nucleotides: 6. The CDR3 loop spans 14 amino acids. CDR1 LNHDA and CDR2 SQIVND come from the germline V gene (reference sequence). The CDR3, as DNA: TGTGCCAGTAGGGACAGGGCGAGATCCGGGGAGCTGTTTTTT. This gives the protein CASRDRARSGELFF.

The rearrangement joins TRBV4-3 to TRBJ1-6; D remains ambiguous. There are 17 residues in the CDR3. The V gene lost 4 bases and the J gene lost 4 bases, with 17 bases spanning the gap. The V gene's germline CDR1 is LGHNA and CDR2 YSLEER. The CDR3 DNA follows: TGCGCCAGCAGCCCCGGAGCGCCAGTTTCATATAATTCACCCCTCCACTTT. Translated: CASSPGAPVSYNSPLHF.

This clone was seen just once. The chain recombines TRBV19 with TRBJ2-7; D perhaps matches TRBD1 (6 bases). CDR3 length: 15 residues. V dropped 3 bases and J dropped 3 bases, with 15 bases sitting between them. CDR1 and CDR2 from the germline V gene are LNHDA and SQIVND (reference sequence). The CDR3 spells CASSMGQGISYEQYF. CDR3 sequence (DNA): TGTGCCAGTAGTATGGGGCAGGGGATAAGCTACGAGCAGTACTTC.

J is TRBJ1-1 and V is TRBV12-3 or TRBV12-4; D might be TRBD1 (5 bases). Trimming left V 5 bases short and J 11 bases short, with 18 bases between. This CDR3 spans 13 amino acids. The CDR3: CASSREGSPKAFF. CDR3 in DNA: TGTGCCAGCAGTCGGGAGGGGAGCCCCAAGGCTTTCTTT.

The chain couples TRBV18 to TRBJ1-4, with a possible D match to TRBD1 (6 bases). The CDR3 is 16 residues long. Trimming stripped 2 bases from V and 5 bases from J, with 15 bases between. Germline-derived CDR1 and CDR2 are KGHSH and LQKENI. CDR3 nucleotide sequence: TGTGCCAGCTCACCATCTCCGGGCGGGGGCAATGAAAAACTGTTTTTT. This codes for CASSPSPGGGNEKLFF.

CDR3 sequence (DNA): TGTGCCTGCAGTAACGGGGGGTATGGCACAGATACGCAGTATTTT. This sequence encodes CACSNGGYGTDTQYF. The chain carries TRBV30 and TRBJ2-3; the match to TRBD2 covers 7 bases. V trimming: 6 bases; J trimming: 1 base; junction bases outside the gene matches: 10. The CDR3 extends over 15 amino acids. Germline V gene lookup returns CDR1 GTSNPN and CDR2 SVGIG (reference sequence).

The genes are TRBV15 and TRBJ1-5, with 8 bases identical to TRBD1. Unmatched junction bases numbered 14, after V lost 3 bases and J lost 7 bases. Germline assignment: CDR1 LNHNV and CDR2 YYDKDF (reference sequence). The CDR3 spans 17 residues. The CDR3: CATSSDLDRGQGQPQHF. In nucleotides, the CDR3 is TGTGCCACCAGCAGTGACCTTGACAGGGGTCAAGGACAGCCCCAGCATTTT.

The gene calls are TRBV18 and TRBJ1-2, with D possibly being TRBD1 (5 bases). This CDR3 has 14 amino acids. Germline assignment: CDR1 KGHSH and CDR2 LQKENI. V lost 4 bases and J lost 2, with 11 bases in between. The CDR3 nucleotides are TGTGCCAGCTCACGAACACAGGAGAACTATGGCTACACCTTC. Protein: CASSRTQENYGYTF.

The chain combines TRBV9 with TRBJ2-5; 9 bases line up with TRBD2. The V gene end was trimmed by 1 base and the J gene end by 5 bases; junction bases not matched to a gene: 12. The CDR3 is made up of 17 amino acids. Germline CDR1 reads SGDLS; CDR2 reads YYNGEE. CDR3 nucleotide sequence: TGTGCCAGCAGCGTAAGCAGCGGGGGGCTCGGGCGGGAGACCCAGTACTTC. Its translation is CASSVSSGGLGRETQYF. The full variable domain, with the rest looked up from reference TRBV9 and TRBJ2-5, is DSGVTQTPKHLITATGQRVTLRCSPRSGDLSVYWYQQSLDQGLQFLIQYYNGEERAKGNILERFSAQQFPDLHSELNLSSLELGDSALYFCASSVSSGGLGRETQYFGPGTRLLVL.

The chain couples TRBV27 to TRBJ2-7, with 11 bases identical to TRBD2. The CDR3 length is 15 residues. Looked up from germline, CDR1 is MNHEY and CDR2 is SMNVEV (reference sequence). The V gene end was trimmed by 6 bases and the J gene end by 5 bases; junction bases not matched to a gene: 9. CDR3 nucleotide sequence: TGTGCCAGCAGCAGTCTAGCGGGGGGCTTTAACGAGCAGTACTTC. Protein sequence: CASSSLAGGFNEQYF.

The gene calls are TRBV2 and TRBJ2-1; 7 bases are shared with TRBD1. The junction had 6 bases not matched to a gene; V was cut back by 0 bases and J by 7 bases. The germline CDR1 and CDR2 sequences are SNHLY and FYNNEI. This CDR3 region has 15 residues. The CDR3 spells CASSEAFARGNEQFF. CDR3 DNA: TGTGCCAGCAGTGAAGCGTTTGCCAGGGGGAATGAGCAGTTCTTC.

V gene TRBV5-1 combines with J gene TRBJ2-5; 9 bases align to TRBD2. Germline-derived CDR1 and CDR2 are SGHRS and YFSETQ. The CDR3 is made up of 18 amino acids. J was trimmed by 4 bases and V by 4 bases; bases with no gene match: 17. CDR3 coding DNA: TGCGCCAGCAGCCCCGCCGTTGTCGGCGGGGGGGCTACAGAGACCCAGTACTTC. This sequence encodes CASSPAVVGGGATETQYF.

In its sample, this clone was seen once. This chain links TRBV7-9 with TRBJ1-5; 9 bases match TRBD1. V dropped 6 bases and J dropped 1; count of bases not matched to a gene: 7. Looked up from germline, CDR1 is SEHNR and CDR2 is FQNEAQ (reference sequence). The CDR3 sequence is 16 residues long. CDR3 in amino acids: CASSRTGTGSNQPQHF. The CDR3 coding sequence is TGTGCCAGCAGTCGCACCGGGACAGGGAGCAATCAGCCCCAGCATTTT.

This chain connects TRBV5-1 to TRBJ2-1; D is unclear. The CDR3 spans 11 residues. Trimming shortened V by 7 bases and J by 5 bases, and 7 bases separated the two germline ends. CDR1 SGHRS and CDR2 YFSETQ come from the germline V gene. The CDR3 region has the DNA TGCGCCAGCCGACACAACAATGAGCAGTTCTTC. Translating gives CASRHNNEQFF.

This chain connects TRBV24-1 to TRBJ2-1, with D perhaps TRBD2 (6 bases). CDR1 and CDR2 from the germline V gene are KGHDR and SFDVKD. This CDR3 is built from 13 residues. The V gene lost 10 bases and the J gene lost 2 bases, with 11 bases spanning the gap. CDR3 DNA sequence: TGTGCCACGGAGGGAGCCCCCTACAATGAGCAGTTCTTC. It yields the protein CATEGAPYNEQFF.